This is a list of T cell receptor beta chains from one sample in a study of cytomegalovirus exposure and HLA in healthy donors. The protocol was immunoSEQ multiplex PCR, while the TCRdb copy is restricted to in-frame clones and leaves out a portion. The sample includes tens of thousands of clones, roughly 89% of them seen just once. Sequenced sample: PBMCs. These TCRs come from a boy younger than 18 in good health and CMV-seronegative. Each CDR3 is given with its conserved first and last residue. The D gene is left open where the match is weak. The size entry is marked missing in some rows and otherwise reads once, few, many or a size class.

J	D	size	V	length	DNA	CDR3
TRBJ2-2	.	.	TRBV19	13	TGTGCCAGTAGTATAGATTTCGGCGGGGAGCTGTTTTTT	CASSIDFGGELFF
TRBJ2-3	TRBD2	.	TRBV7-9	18	TGTGCCAGCAGCCCCAAAACGGGCGGGGGGCTTAGCACAGATACGCAGTATTTT	CASSPKTGGGLSTDTQYF
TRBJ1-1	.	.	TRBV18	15	TGTGCCAGCTCACGATCAGGGGTTGTCAACACTGAAGCTTTCTTT	CASSRSGVVNTEAFF
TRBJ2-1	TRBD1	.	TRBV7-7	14	TGTGCCAGCAGCCGCGACAGGGGCATGGATGAGCAGTTCTTC	CASSRDRGMDEQFF
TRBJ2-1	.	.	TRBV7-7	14	TGTGCCAGCAGCCTCGGGGACTGGAGCAATGAGCAGTTCTTC	CASSLGDWSNEQFF
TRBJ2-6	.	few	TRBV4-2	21	TGTGCCAGCAGCCAAGGAGGGACTGCCCTATGGATTGACTCTGGGGCCAACGTCCTGACTTTC	CASSQGGTALWIDSGANVLTF
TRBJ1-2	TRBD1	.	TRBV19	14	TGTGCCAGTAGTAGTCGGGACAGAGTTTATGGCTACACCTTC	CASSSRDRVYGYTF
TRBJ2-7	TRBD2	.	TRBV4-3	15	TGCGCCAGCAGCCAACTAGCGGGGGACATAGGGGAGCAGTACTTC	CASSQLAGDIGEQYF
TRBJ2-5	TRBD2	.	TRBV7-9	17	TGTGCCAGCAGCCCTCTAGCGGGAGGGCAGTTTAAAGAGACCCAGTACTTC	CASSPLAGGQFKETQYF
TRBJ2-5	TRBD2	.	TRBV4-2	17	TGTGCCAGCAGCCAATCCGGGTCTAGCGGGGGGGCTGAGACCCAGTACTTC	CASSQSGSSGGAETQYF
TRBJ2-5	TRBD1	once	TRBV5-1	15	TGCGCCAGCAGCTGGGCCGGGACAGCTAAAGAGACCCAGTACTTC	CASSWAGTAKETQYF
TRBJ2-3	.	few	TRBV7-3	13	TGTGCCAGCAGCTTAGGGGGCGCAGATACGCAGTATTTT	CASSLGGADTQYF
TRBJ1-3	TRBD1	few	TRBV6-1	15	TGTGCCAGCAGCCCTCAGGGGGACTCTGGAAACACCATATATTTT	CASSPQGDSGNTIYF
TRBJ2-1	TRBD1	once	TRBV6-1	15	TGTGCCAGCAAGGGGGACAGGGGCGACGACAATGAGCAGTTCTTC	CASKGDRGDDNEQFF
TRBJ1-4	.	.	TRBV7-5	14	TGTGCCAGCCCCCCGGGGTCAAAAGGGGAAAAACTGTTTTTT	CASPPGSKGEKLFF
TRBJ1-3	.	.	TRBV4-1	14	TGCGCCAGCAGCCAAGGGTCTATCGGAAACACCATATATTTT	CASSQGSIGNTIYF
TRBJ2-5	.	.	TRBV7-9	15	TGTGCCAGCAGCCCCCCCCTAGAGAACCAAGAGACCCAGTACTTC	CASSPPLENQETQYF
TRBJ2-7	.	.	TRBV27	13	TGTGCCAGCAGTACCGGGTTAACCTACGAGCAGTACTTC	CASSTGLTYEQYF
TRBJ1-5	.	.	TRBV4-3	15	TGCGCCAGCAGCCAAGATTCAGGGGCCAATCAGCCCCAGCATTTT	CASSQDSGANQPQHF
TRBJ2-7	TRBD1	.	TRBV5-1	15	TGCGCCAGCAGCCCAGGGACAGGGGGCCCCTACGAGCAGTACTTC	CASSPGTGGPYEQYF
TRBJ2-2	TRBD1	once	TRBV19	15	TGTGCCAGTAGCAGCAGGACAGGGGACCCCGGGGAGCTGTTTTTT	CASSSRTGDPGELFF
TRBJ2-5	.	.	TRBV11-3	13	TGTGCCAGCAGCCCGGCGGCTCAAGAGACCCAGTACTTC	CASSPAAQETQYF
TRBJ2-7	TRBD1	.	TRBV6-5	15	TGTGCCAGCACCAGTGGACAGGGGGCATCCTACGAGCAGTACTTC	CASTSGQGASYEQYF
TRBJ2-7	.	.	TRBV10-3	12	TGTGCCATCAGTACTTCGTCCTACGAGCAGTACTTC	CAISTSSYEQYF
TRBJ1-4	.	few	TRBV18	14	TGTGCCAGCTCACCTTCCACAACTAATGAAAAACTGTTTTTT	CASSPSTTNEKLFF
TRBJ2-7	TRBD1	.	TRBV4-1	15	TGCGCCAGCAGCCGCGGACAGGGAGACTCCTACGAGCAGTACTTC	CASSRGQGDSYEQYF
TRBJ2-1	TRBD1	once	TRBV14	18	TGTGCCAGCAGCCAAGATGGGGACCGGGACAGGTATTTCAATGAGCAGTTCTTC	CASSQDGDRDRYFNEQFF
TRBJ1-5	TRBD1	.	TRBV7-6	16	TGTGCCAGCAGCTTAGCACCGGGACAGAGCAATCAGCCCCAGCATTTT	CASSLAPGQSNQPQHF
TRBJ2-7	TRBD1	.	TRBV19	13	TGTGCCAGTAGTGCGGGACAGGCCTACGAGCAGTACTTC	CASSAGQAYEQYF
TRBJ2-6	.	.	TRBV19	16	TGTGCCAGTAGTATGGTGGAGGGGATGGGGGCCAACGTCCTGACTTTC	CASSMVEGMGANVLTF
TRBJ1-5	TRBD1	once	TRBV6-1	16	TGTGCCAGCAGTGAAGCGCTGGGACAGGGGAATCAGCCCCAGCATTTT	CASSEALGQGNQPQHF
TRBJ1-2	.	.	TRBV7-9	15	TGTGCCAGCAGCTCGGGAGTGAGGCTTTTCTATGGCTACACCTTC	CASSSGVRLFYGYTF
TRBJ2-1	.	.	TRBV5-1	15	TGCGCCAGCAGCTTGGTAAGCGGCTCCTACAATGAGCAGTTCTTC	CASSLVSGSYNEQFF
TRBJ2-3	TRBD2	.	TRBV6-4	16	TGTGCCAGCAGTGACAAGCTAGCGGGGGGGCCAGATACGCAGTATTTT	CASSDKLAGGPDTQYF
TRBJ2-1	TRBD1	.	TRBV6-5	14	TGTGCCAGCAGTTACGACAGGGGGCGCGATGAGCAGTTCTTC	CASSYDRGRDEQFF
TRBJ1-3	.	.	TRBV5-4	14	TGTGCCAGCAGCTTGGCCGAAACAGGAAACACCATATATTTT	CASSLAETGNTIYF
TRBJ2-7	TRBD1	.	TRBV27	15	TGTGCCAGCAGACGACAGGGAAACCCCTCCTACGAGCAGTACTTC	CASRRQGNPSYEQYF
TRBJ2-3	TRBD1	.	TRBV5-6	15	TGTGCCAGCAGCTTGGGGACAGGGAGGACAGATACGCAGTATTTT	CASSLGTGRTDTQYF
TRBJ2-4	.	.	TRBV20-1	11	TGCAGCCGCCCTCAAGGGGGCATTCAGTACTTC	CSRPQGGIQYF
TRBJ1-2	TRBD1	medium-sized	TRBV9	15	TGTGCCAGCAGCGTGGGGACAGTGTTTGACTATGGCTACACCTTC	CASSVGTVFDYGYTF
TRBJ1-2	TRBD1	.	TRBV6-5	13	TGTGCCAGCAGTTACGGGACAGGCAATGGCTACACCTTC	CASSYGTGNGYTF